A selection of T cell receptor beta chains follows, all from one sample in a study of control samples from healthy donors and cancer patients. The method was immunoSEQ multiplex PCR; TCRdb's version includes in-frame clones alone and lacks a portion of them. This table has 100,000 to 150,000 clones, 75% to 95% appearing once. Sequenced: blood. These receptors came from a man aged 40-49 years in good health. CDR3s include the opening cysteine and the closing phenylalanine or tryptophan. Each record gives: V gene, J gene, clone size, D gene, CDR3 DNA, CDR3 protein. A D gene is named only where the DNA matches it firmly. Clone size, where shown, is once, few, many, or a class for clones that have expanded.

>TRBV19|TRBJ2-7|.|TRBD2
TGTGCCAGTAGTCCCCCCGGGACTAGGGTATACGAGCAGTACTTC
CASSPPGTRVYEQYF
>TRBV24-1|TRBJ2-7|.|.
TGTGCCACCAGTGATTACGCTGGAGTCGACGAGCAGTACTTC
CATSDYAGVDEQYF
>TRBV2|TRBJ1-1|.|TRBD1
TGTGCCAGCAGTAGGCCGACAGGGGGCGACATCACTGAAGCTTTCTTT
CASSRPTGGDITEAFF
>TRBV30|TRBJ1-1|.|.
TGTGCCTGGAGTGTAGTCCTGAACACTGAAGCTTTCTTT
CAWSVVLNTEAFF
>TRBV28|TRBJ1-5|.|TRBD1
TGTGCCAGCACCGCCCGGCAAAGGGGGCGATCTCAGCCCCAGCATTTT
CASTARQRGRSQPQHF
>TRBV7-9|TRBJ1-5|.|.
TGTGCCAGCAGCTTGGCGAATCAGCCCCAGCATTTT
CASSLANQPQHF
>TRBV10-3|TRBJ1-6|.|.
TGTGCCATCAACGGGGACGGAGAAAATTCACCCCTCCACTTT
CAINGDGENSPLHF
>TRBV9|TRBJ1-5|.|.
TGTGCCAGCAGCGTTAGGGGCGAGGCGCCCCAGCATTTT
CASSVRGEAPQHF
>TRBV10-3|TRBJ1-1|.|.
TGTGCCATCAGCGGGGCCCGAGCGGCTTTCTTT
CAISGARAAFF
>TRBV9|TRBJ1-3|.|.
TGTGCCAGCAGCGTATCGGACTCCGACTCTGGAAACACCATATATTTT
CASSVSDSDSGNTIYF
>TRBV30|TRBJ2-3|.|TRBD2
TGTGCCTGGAGCCTAGCGGGGAGAACAGATACGCAGTATTTT
CAWSLAGRTDTQYF
>TRBV5-4|TRBJ2-5|.|.
TGTGCCAGCAGCGCGTCGGCGACCCAGTACTTC
CASSASATQYF
>TRBV10-2|TRBJ1-1|.|.
TGCGCCACAGCTGGGGACCGTCGGGCTGAAGCTTTCTTT
CATAGDRRAEAFF
>TRBV29-1|TRBJ2-6|.|.
TGCAGCGTTGGGGCCTCTGGGGCCAACGTCCTGACTTTC
CSVGASGANVLTF
>TRBV5-4|TRBJ2-2|.|.
TGTGCCGGTGCGACAGATCCGAACACCGGGGAGCTGTTTTTT
CAGATDPNTGELFF
>TRBV5-6|TRBJ2-5|.|TRBD2
TGTGCCAGCAGCTTAATAACCGGGACTAGCATCGAGACCCAGTACTTC
CASSLITGTSIETQYF
>TRBV7-9|TRBJ2-1|.|.
TGTGCCACTCGGCCTCCGGGGGTTGAGCAGTTCTTC
CATRPPGVEQFF
>TRBV5-1|TRBJ1-2|once|.
TGCGCCAGCAGAGGACAGCTAAACTATGGCTACACCTTC
CASRGQLNYGYTF
>TRBV18|TRBJ2-7|once|TRBD1
TGTGCCAGCTCACCGGACAGGGCGGAGGACAAGCAGTACTTC
CASSPDRAEDKQYF
>TRBV14|TRBJ1-2|.|.
TGTGCCAGCAGCGGTCTGGACAGTTACTATGGCTACACCTTC
CASSGLDSYYGYTF
>TRBV7-9|TRBJ2-7|.|.
TGTGCCAGCAGCTTAACAGGGCCACCTTATTACGAGCAGTACTTC
CASSLTGPPYYEQYF
>TRBV15|TRBJ1-5|.|.
TGTGCCACCAGCTCGTTGGGAGGGCAGCCCCAGCATTTT
CATSSLGGQPQHF
>TRBV12-3/TRBV12-4|TRBJ1-2|.|.
TGTGCCAGCGCCCCCGGGGGAGGCAATGGCTACACCTTC
CASAPGGGNGYTF
>TRBV7-3|TRBJ2-7|.|.
TGTGCCAGCAGCTTACGTGGCGCAGCCTCCTACGAGCAGTACTTC
CASSLRGAASYEQYF
>TRBV28|TRBJ1-1|.|TRBD1
TGTGCCAGCAGCTATGACAGGGTACGGCCTGAAGCTTTCTTT
CASSYDRVRPEAFF
>TRBV24-1|TRBJ1-1|.|TRBD1
TGTGCCACCAGTCCATCCGGGACAGGGATTATGAACACTGAAGCTTTCTTT
CATSPSGTGIMNTEAFF
>TRBV7-8|TRBJ1-6|few|.
TGTGCCAGCAGCTTCCACAGCTTAACAGGGAATTCACCCCTCCACTTT
CASSFHSLTGNSPLHF
>TRBV2|TRBJ1-1|.|TRBD1
TGTGCCAGCAGGGGTGACAGGGGTTCATCTGAAGCTTTCTTT
CASRGDRGSSEAFF
>TRBV5-1|TRBJ2-5|once|.
TGCGCCAGCGGGAGGGGGAGCGGAGCCCAAGAGACCCAGTACTTC
CASGRGSGAQETQYF
>TRBV5-4|TRBJ2-7|.|TRBD1
TGTGCCAGCAGCCGTACCGGGGACAGGGGGCACTACGAGCAGTACTTC
CASSRTGDRGHYEQYF
>TRBV6-6|TRBJ1-5|.|.
TGTGCCAGCAGCCTCGCCGGGTTAATGCATTTT
CASSLAGLMHF
>TRBV7-9|TRBJ2-6|.|.
TGTGCCAGCCGATCTGGGGCCAACGTCCTGACTTTC
CASRSGANVLTF
>TRBV5-4|TRBJ2-3|.|.
TGTGCCAGCAGCTTGGCCAAGGGGGGTTCGGGGTCTGCAGATACGCAGTATTTT
CASSLAKGGSGSADTQYF
>TRBV29-1|TRBJ1-1|.|.
TGCAGCGTTTTTGGGGGCGAGAACACTGAAGCTTTCTTT
CSVFGGENTEAFF
>TRBV4-1|TRBJ2-5|.|.
TGCGCCAGCAGCCAAAACATCCCAGATAAGGGGCAGGAGACCCAGTACTTC
CASSQNIPDKGQETQYF
>TRBV6-5|TRBJ1-3|.|.
TGTGCCAGCAGGGAGAGGGGTAGTGGAAACACCATATATTTT
CASRERGSGNTIYF
>TRBV4-1|TRBJ2-1|.|.
TGCGCCAGCAGCCCTCTTCGGAAGCACAATGAGCAGTTCTTC
CASSPLRKHNEQFF
>TRBV3-1/TRBV3-2|TRBJ1-6|.|TRBD1
TGTGCCAGCAGCCAAGGACAGGGTTTTTCTTCACCCCTCCACTTT
CASSQGQGFSSPLHF
>TRBV9|TRBJ1-1|.|.
TGTGCCAGCAGCCCCACTGCCGGGATTTTTGGGGAGGGGACTGAAGCTTTCTTT
CASSPTAGIFGEGTEAFF
>TRBV5-5|TRBJ2-6|.|.
TGTGCCAGCAGCTTTCAGGCGCACTCTGGGGCCAACGTCCTGACTTTC
CASSFQAHSGANVLTF
>TRBV5-1|TRBJ1-1|.|.
TGCGCCAGCAGCTCGGACAACACTGAAGCTTTCTTT
CASSSDNTEAFF
>TRBV19|TRBJ1-1|.|.
TGTGCCACTTCTGTTTCTGTTCGCGGCGACACTGAAGCTTTCTTT
CATSVSVRGDTEAFF
>TRBV9|TRBJ2-3|.|.
TGTGCCAGCAGCGTTAGGCCGTGGTCTAGCACAGATACGCAGTATTTT
CASSVRPWSSTDTQYF